The clone carrying this TCR beta chain appeared a few times. The target antigen is unknown. This sample is part of a study of blood T cells in healthy people across ages. Whole-study findings and limits: Diversity of TCR beta per million T cells declined in a roughly linear way with age.

This CDR3 is 15 amino acids long. Germline values: CDR1 SGHRS, CDR2 YFSETQ. Deletions cut 0 bases from V and 4 bases from J, with 10 bases between. Using a J-beta primer mix together with a sample-barcoded 5' primer, a second PCR was run for about 6 to 11 cycles. TCRdb redid the calling of the 5' RACE reads with MiXCR, one entry per CDR3 protein. The sample lists 550,000 to 750,000 distinct CDR3 sequences, around 20% occurring once. This clonotype was sampled from a man between 65 and 80 years old in good health. Input material: blood. The gene calls are TRBV5-1 and TRBJ2-2; D may be TRBD2 (5 bases). The CDR3 here is CASSLVPGITGELFF. The DNA of the CDR3 is TGCGCCAGCAGCTTGGTTCCCGGGATCACCGGGGAGCTGTTTTTT.